This T cell receptor beta chain came from a study of cytomegalovirus exposure and HLA in healthy donors. Study findings and constraints: Reports described diagnosis of cytomegalovirus status by the classifier as highly specific and sensitive. Some public TCRs appeared in many individuals, while most sequences were rare. Overall, approximately 180 TCR beta chains were annotated as cytomegalovirus-associated.

The CDR3 loop spans 16 amino acids. The germline V gene has CDR1 SGHRS and CDR2 YFSETQ. V lost 0 bases, J lost 6 bases, and 15 bases lay in between. Comments on this clone: Its antigen is not identified.

TCRdb's table, derived via immunoSEQ multiplex PCR, lists solely in-frame clones and lacks some. The data hold about 360,000 clones, with roughly 89% observed a single time. The sequencing sample was made of PBMCs. The TCR was taken from a woman aged 18-29 years in good health and CMV-seronegative. V and J are TRBV5-1 and TRBJ2-2; D perhaps matches TRBD1 (5 bases). DNA of the CDR3: TGCGCCAGCAGCTTGGCGACTCAGGGAATCGCCGGGGAGCTGTTTTTT. Its translation: CASSLATQGIAGELFF.